The next 30 T cell receptor beta chains were all read from a single sample in a study of CD8 T cells in Susac syndrome. cDNA came from roughly 0.5 to 1 ug RNA primed by random hexamers. Via MiXCR, TCRdb re-called the immunoSEQ multiplex PCR reads, giving one row per CDR3 protein. This table holds 92,000 or so distinct CDR3 sequences, roughly 96% found once. The sequencing input was CD8+ T cells from PBMCs. The receptors stem from a human donor with Susac syndrome.

The sample holds one count of this clonotype. The chain uses TRBV30 and TRBJ1-1; D is unclear. Trimming removed 2 bases at V and 0 bases at J, with 19 bases between. The CDR3 loop spans 17 amino acids. From germline, CDR1 is GTSNPN and CDR2 SVGIG (reference sequence). CDR3 loop: CAWSPLPASLMNTEAFF. The DNA of the CDR3 is TGTGCCTGGAGTCCCCTCCCGGCCTCGTTAATGAACACTGAAGCTTTCTTT. Looking up the rest from reference TRBV30 and TRBJ1-1 gives the full variable domain: SQTIHQWPATLVQPVGSPLSLECTVEGTSNPNLYWYRQAAGRGLQLLFYSVGIGQISSEVPQNLSASRPQDRQFILSSKKLLLSDSGFYLCAWSPLPASLMNTEAFFGQGTRLTVV.

This clonotype ranks as medium-sized (0.01 to 0.1%). The rearrangement uses TRBV7-2 and TRBJ1-6; no clear D. The V and J ends lost 1 base and 15 bases respectively, with 10 bases between them. Germline CDR1 reads SGHTA; CDR2 reads FQGNSA. This CDR3 comprises 12 residues. The CDR3 spells CASSLDLGNLHF. The CDR3, as DNA: TGTGCCAGCAGCTTAGATCTTGGGAACCTCCACTTT.

Concerning this clonotype itself: Compared with germline, one end of the junction differs, possibly owing to a read error. V is TRBV20-1 and J is TRBJ1-3, with D unclear. The CDR3 extends over 11 amino acids. Germline CDR1 is DFQATT and CDR2 is SNEGSKA (reference sequence). The CDR3 loop is CSARSENTIYF. CDR3 sequence (DNA): TGCAGTGCTAGATCTGAAAACACCATATATTTT.

V usage is TRBV30 and J usage is TRBJ2-7; tentatively, D is TRBD1 or TRBD2 (5 bases each). Germline V gene sequence: CDR1 GTSNPN, CDR2 SVGIG (reference sequence). V lost 2 bases, J lost 2 bases, and 10 bases lay in between. The CDR3 covers 13 residues. The CDR3 reads CAWSRDGTYEQYF. As DNA, the CDR3 is TGTGCCTGGAGTCGGGACGGAACCTACGAGCAGTACTTC.

The chain uses TRBV4-1 and TRBJ2-5; 7 bases line up with TRBD2. The J segment lost 5 bases and the V segment lost 0 bases, leaving 9 bases of the junction unmatched. Germline CDR1 reads MGHRA; CDR2 reads YSYEKL. The CDR3 runs to 16 residues. Written as DNA, the CDR3 is TGCGCCAGCAGCCAAGACGGGACTACCCTACGGGAGACCCAGTACTTC. Translated: CASSQDGTTLRETQYF.

This chain connects TRBV29-1 to TRBJ1-2; D is uncertain. V lost 3 bases and J lost 1, with 6 bases in between. The V gene's germline CDR1 is SQVTM and CDR2 ANQGSEA. This CDR3 is 12 amino acids long. The chain's CDR3 is CSVEGSNYGYTF. The CDR3 nucleotides are TGCAGCGTTGAGGGCAGTAACTATGGCTACACCTTC.

This clonotype appeared once. CDR3 DNA: TGTGCCAGCAGTGAGAGCGACAGGGGAGTTGCGTCCTATGGCTACACCTTC. The encoded protein is CASSESDRGVASYGYTF. V usage is TRBV2 and J usage is TRBJ1-2; 8 bases match TRBD1. Per the germline V gene, CDR1 is SNHLY and CDR2 is FYNNEI. The CDR3 sequence is 17 residues long. V was clipped by 3 bases and J by 4 bases; unmatched bases: 13.

The V gene is TRBV27, the J gene TRBJ2-5, with D possibly being TRBD1 (6 bases). Trimming stripped 5 bases from V and 5 bases from J, with 18 bases between. Germline CDR1 and CDR2: MNHEY and SMNVEV (reference sequence). The CDR3 extends over 15 amino acids. CDR3 DNA sequence: TGTGCCAGCAGTCCATATCAACAGGGTCCCGAGACCCAGTACTTC. Translating it yields CASSPYQQGPETQYF.

The rearrangement joins TRBV20-1 to TRBJ1-2; maybe TRBD1 (6 bases). This CDR3 has 14 residues. V shed 6 bases and J shed 4 bases, with 18 bases lying between them. Per germline, CDR1 DFQATT and CDR2 SNEGSKA (reference sequence). CDR3 region: CSALEDSRGYGYTF. The CDR3 DNA reads as TGCAGTGCCCTAGAGGACAGTCGAGGCTATGGCTACACCTTC.

The chain has TRBV9 and TRBJ2-7; 10 bases line up with TRBD2. J lost 2 bases, V lost 4 bases, and 6 bases had no gene match. This CDR3 contains 15 residues. The germline V gene encodes CDR1 SGDLS and CDR2 YYNGEE. The CDR3 reads CASSPGLAPTYEQYF. The CDR3 DNA reads as TGTGCCAGCAGCCCGGGACTAGCGCCTACCTACGAGCAGTACTTC.

The CDR3 DNA follows: TGCGCCAGCAGCCAAGATAGGAGGGTGAGAAGTCAGCCCCAGCATTTT. It specifies CASSQDRRVRSQPQHF. The gene calls are TRBV4-3 and TRBJ1-5, with D unresolved. There are 16 residues in the CDR3. With 0 bases removed from V and 6 bases from J, the gap between germline ends came to 15 bases. Germline V gives CDR1 LGHNA, CDR2 YSLEER.

On this clonotype: The junction and the germline gene differ at one end; a read error may be behind it. The chain uses TRBV7-7 and TRBJ2-5; TRBD2 agrees at 7 bases. The CDR3 runs to 14 residues. Germline lookup yields CDR1 SSHAT and CDR2 FNYEAQ (reference sequence). For the CDR3, the DNA is TGTGCTAGCAGCCTGGGCAGGGAGGGAGAGACCCAGTACTTC. Encoded protein: CASSLGREGETQYF.

The chain recombines TRBV27 with TRBJ2-3; perhaps TRBD1 as D (6 bases). Germline assignment: CDR1 MNHEY and CDR2 SMNVEV (reference sequence). V was shortened by 5 bases and J by 0 bases, with 12 bases between the two germline ends. The CDR3 sequence is 15 residues long. The CDR3 region is CASSTRQASTDTQYF. In nucleotides, the CDR3 is TGTGCCAGCAGTACCCGACAGGCAAGCACAGATACGCAGTATTTT.

A single count supports this clonotype. J is TRBJ1-3 and V is TRBV30, with a tentative D call TRBD1 (5 bases). The germline CDR1 and CDR2 sequences are GTSNPN and SVGIG (reference sequence). V gave up 2 bases and J gave up 4 bases, with 15 bases separating them. The CDR3 runs 15 residues. The CDR3 here is CAWSSKGTEGNTIYF. The CDR3 coding sequence is TGTGCCTGGAGTTCAAAAGGGACGGAAGGAAACACCATATATTTT.

The CDR3 reads CASSYGWENTEAFF. The CDR3 DNA reads TGTGCCAGCAGTTACGGATGGGAGAACACTGAAGCTTTCTTT. This sequence joins TRBV6-2 or TRBV6-3 and TRBJ1-1; D uncertain. The germline gives CDR1 MNHEY, CDR2 SVGEGT. Trimming stripped 2 bases from V and 1 base from J, with 8 bases between. This CDR3 has 14 residues.

This chain connects TRBV12-3 or TRBV12-4 to TRBJ1-1; D uncertain. The CDR3 length is 14 residues. V was shortened by 5 bases and J by 3 bases, with 13 bases between the two germline ends. The CDR3 DNA reads TGTGCCAGCAGTCAGTTTGGGGAGTACACTGAAGCTTTCTTT. Translation gives CASSQFGEYTEAFF.

This chain connects TRBV6-2 or TRBV6-3 to TRBJ1-2; D unresolved. Germline assignment: CDR1 MNHEY and CDR2 SVGEGT. V was cut by 5 bases and J by 0 bases, with 7 bases left in between. This CDR3 has 13 residues. In nucleotides, the CDR3 is TGTGCCAGCAGTACAACACCTAACTATGGCTACACCTTC. Its translation is CASSTTPNYGYTF.

The chain employs TRBV20-1 and TRBJ2-6; D remains unclear. V lost 3 bases and J 2 bases, leaving 14 bases between the germline ends. From germline, CDR1 is DFQATT and CDR2 SNEGSKA (reference sequence). The CDR3 spans 16 residues. CDR3 region: CSARGTLPTGANVLTF. CDR3 nucleotides: TGCAGTGCTAGGGGCACCCTCCCCACTGGGGCCAACGTCCTGACTTTC.

The chain employs TRBV25-1 and TRBJ1-2; D is ambiguous. The CDR3 runs 14 residues. The V and J ends lost 6 bases and 0 bases respectively, with 11 bases between them. Germline V gene data show CDR1 as MGHDK and CDR2 as SYGVNS. The CDR3 protein is CASRGGSANYGYTF. CDR3 nucleotides: TGTGCCAGCAGGGGCGGGTCGGCTAACTATGGCTACACCTTC.

This chain uses TRBV14 with TRBJ1-4, with D possibly matching TRBD1 (6 bases). This CDR3 comprises 15 residues. Germline loops: CDR1 SGHDN, CDR2 FVKESK. The V gene lost 4 bases and the J gene lost 11 bases, with 20 bases spanning the gap. For the CDR3, the DNA is TGTGCCAGCAGCCCCCGGTGGGGCCAGGGGAGCAAACTGTTTTTT. Protein: CASSPRWGQGSKLFF.

The chain links TRBV14 to TRBJ2-5; no clear D gene. The length of the CDR3 is 14 residues. Germline CDR1 SGHDN, CDR2 FVKESK. Trimming removed 3 bases at V and 1 base at J, with 9 bases between. The CDR3 DNA follows: TGTGCCAGCAGCCATGGTGTAATCCAAGAGACCCAGTACTTC. It specifies CASSHGVIQETQYF.

The rearrangement uses TRBV5-4 and TRBJ2-6; TRBD2 might be the D (6 bases). CDR3 size: 17 residues. Germline values: CDR1 SGHNT, CDR2 YYREEE (reference sequence). V gave up 3 bases and J gave up 0 bases, with 13 bases separating them. CDR3 protein: CASSSPRESSGANVLTF. For the CDR3, the DNA is TGTGCCAGCAGCTCCCCCCGGGAGAGCTCTGGGGCCAACGTCCTGACTTTC.

This chain links TRBV6-1 with TRBJ2-6, with 10 bases that match TRBD1. The germline V gene encodes CDR1 MNHNS and CDR2 SASEGT. Trimming cost V 7 bases and J 0 bases; bases outside gene matches: 6. The CDR3 runs 17 residues. The CDR3 sequence is CASNPGQGFSGANVLTF. CDR3 nucleotides: TGTGCCAGCAATCCGGGACAGGGGTTCTCTGGGGCCAACGTCCTGACTTTC.

CDR3 DNA sequence: TGTGCCAGCTCACCTGACAGGCGCGGGGGTGAAGCCAACGTCCTGACTTTC. Translating gives CASSPDRRGGEANVLTF. The chain combines TRBV18 with TRBJ2-6; TRBD2 is a possible D gene (7 bases). V lost 3 bases to trimming and J lost 7 bases, with 19 bases between them. The CDR3 contains 17 residues. Germline V gene lookup returns CDR1 KGHSH and CDR2 LQKENI.

This chain links TRBV11-3 with TRBJ2-3, with a possible D match to TRBD2 (7 bases). The germline V gene has CDR1 SGHNT and CDR2 YENEEA. V lost 5 bases to trimming and J lost 4 bases, with 13 bases between them. This CDR3 contains 14 residues. The CDR3 nucleotides are TGTGCCAGCAGCCCGTGGGGGGGCGCAGATACGCAGTATTTT. It encodes CASSPWGGADTQYF.

The chain joins TRBV12-5 to TRBJ1-2; D ambiguous. The germline V gene encodes CDR1 LGHNT and CDR2 FRNRAP. The V gene lost 6 bases and the J gene lost 5 bases, with 10 bases spanning the gap. The length of the CDR3 is 12 residues. The CDR3 protein is CASGSQGYGYTF. The CDR3 region has the DNA TGTGCTAGTGGCTCCCAAGGGTATGGCTACACCTTC.

CDR3 nucleotides: TGCGCCAGCAGCCAAGATCTGTCGGGGAATGGCTACACCTTC. This codes for CASSQDLSGNGYTF. The V and J genes are TRBV4-1 and TRBJ1-2; unclear D gene. Germline loops: CDR1 MGHRA, CDR2 YSYEKL. This CDR3 is built from 14 residues. V lost 0 bases and J 6 bases, leaving 11 bases between the germline ends.

The V gene is TRBV7-9, the J gene TRBJ2-7, with D perhaps matching TRBD1 or TRBD2 (5 bases each). Trimming removed 5 bases at V and 2 bases at J, with 16 bases between. This CDR3 contains 15 residues. The germline V gene has CDR1 SEHNR and CDR2 FQNEAQ (reference sequence). CDR3 loop: CASSPGRGSTYEQYF. The DNA for the CDR3 is TGTGCCAGCAGCCCCGGACGGGGCAGTACCTACGAGCAGTACTTC.

The chain couples TRBV19 to TRBJ1-2; possibly TRBD1 for D (5 bases). Germline CDR1 and CDR2: LNHDA and SQIVND (reference sequence). V dropped 7 bases and J dropped 10 bases, with 19 bases sitting between them. The CDR3 has 13 amino acids. CDR3 coding DNA: TGTGCCAGTACCATAGGGACCGGCTCCCCCTACACCTTC. It encodes CASTIGTGSPYTF.

This clonotype was recorded only once. The gene calls are TRBV20-1 and TRBJ2-7; D not resolved. The CDR3 is 12 residues long. V shed 0 bases and J shed 6 bases, with 9 bases lying between them. Germline-derived CDR1 and CDR2 are DFQATT and SNEGSKA (reference sequence). The CDR3, as DNA: TGCAGTGCTAGAGATGTGCCAGGCGAGCAGTACTTC. Translation gives CSARDVPGEQYF.